This T cell receptor (beta chain) was documented in a study of beta chain features in type 1 diabetes. Germline V gives CDR1 SGHTA, CDR2 FQGNSA. CDR3 length: 13 amino acids. With 2 bases clipped from V and 11 bases from J, the junction kept 8 bases outside the gene matches. Every isolated RNA sample was fully reverse transcribed, so sequencing captured expressed TCRB transcripts. Clones were read by immunoSEQ multiplex PCR, and TCRdb kept only the in-frame ones, dropping some. In the table there are around 250,000 clones, around 21% of which are singletons. The study, taken as a whole, reports: All four CD4+ subsets from Type 1 diabetes patients carried moderately but significantly shorter TCRB CDR3s.

This clone appeared a single time. Its target is unknown. V and J are TRBV7-2 and TRBJ1-1; 7 bases line up with TRBD1. Sequenced material: naive CD4+ T cells from blood. This receptor was taken from a woman in her 40s with type 1 diabetes. CDR3 in amino acids: CASSLITGESAFF. CDR3 bases: TGTGCCAGCAGCTTAATTACAGGGGAGTCGGCTTTCTTT.